Reported below is one T cell receptor beta chain. Per the original data handling: Amplifying reference gene primers gave estimates of nucleated cell counts. Clones were read by immunoSEQ multiplex PCR, and TCRdb kept only the in-frame ones, dropping some. V, J and clone size are taken as reported in that table, and D and trimming were inferred from the DNA itself. The sample yields 190,000 or so clones, more than 85% seen once. The CDR3 runs 18 residues. The data were obtained in a study of blood T cell repertoires in COVID-19. For the study at large: The study drew acute and convalescent COVID-19 samples from the United States, Italy and Spain. Sample material is recorded as cDNA or gDNA derived from T cells, B-cell-depleted T cells, or PBMCs.

The clonotype comes from a man between 35 and 55 years old with active or convalescent COVID-19. The V and J genes are TRBV21-1 and TRBJ1-6; the table calls TRBD1, which could not be checked here. TRBV21-1 is classified as a pseudogene. Sequencing was carried out using peripheral blood. The CDR3 DNA follows: TGTGCCAGCAGCAAAGGCTCGAACAGGGCGGCTGTTAATTCACCCCTCCACTTT. Translated: CASSKGSNRAAVNSPLHF.